This T cell receptor (beta chain) was retrieved from a study of molecular identifiers for immune sequencing clone quantification. Study-wide context: Five portions were made in replicates from RNA of approximately 22,000 or 94,000 naive CD8 cells, and four underwent sequencing.

Previously described methods and listed TCR primers produced bulk TCR libraries. TCRdb used MiXCR to reprocess the PCR reads, holding one entry per CDR3 protein. The repertoire holds 79,000 or so distinct CDR3 sequences, more than 20% seen once, with about 0.8% in the top ten. The junction had 7 bases not matched to a gene; V was cut back by 5 bases and J by 1 base. The germline V gene encodes CDR1 SNHLY and CDR2 FYNNEI. CDR3 length: 15 residues. The chain has TRBV2 and TRBJ2-7; TRBD1 matches 8 bases. Sequences were obtained from naive CD8+ T cells from blood, with Jurkat cell RNA spiked in. Regarding subset: FACS-sorted CD8+CD4-CCR7+CD45RA+ naive T cells. The sequence derives from a human donor in good health. Some libraries in this study had Jurkat cell RNA spiked in. The CDR3 loop is CASSPGQGWSYEQYF. The CDR3 coding sequence is TGTGCCAGCAGTCCTGGACAGGGTTGGTCCTACGAGCAGTACTTC.